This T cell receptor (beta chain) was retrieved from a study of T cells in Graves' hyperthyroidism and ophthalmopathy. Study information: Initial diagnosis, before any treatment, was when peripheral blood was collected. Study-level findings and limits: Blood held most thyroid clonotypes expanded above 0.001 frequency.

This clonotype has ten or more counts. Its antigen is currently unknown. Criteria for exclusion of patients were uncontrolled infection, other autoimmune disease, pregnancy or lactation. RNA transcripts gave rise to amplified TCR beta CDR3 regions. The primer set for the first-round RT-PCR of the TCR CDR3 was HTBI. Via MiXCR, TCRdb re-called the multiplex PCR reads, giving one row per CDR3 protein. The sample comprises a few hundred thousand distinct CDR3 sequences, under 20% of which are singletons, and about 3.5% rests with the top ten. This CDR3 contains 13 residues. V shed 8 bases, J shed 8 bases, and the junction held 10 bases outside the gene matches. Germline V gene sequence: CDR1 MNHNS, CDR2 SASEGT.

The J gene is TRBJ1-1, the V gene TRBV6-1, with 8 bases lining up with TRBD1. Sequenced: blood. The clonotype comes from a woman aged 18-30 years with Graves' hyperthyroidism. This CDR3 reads CASGGIQGAEAFF. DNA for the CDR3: TGTGCCAGCGGAGGGATTCAGGGGGCGGAAGCTTTCTTT.